This TCR beta chain was identified during a study of OX40 agonist ivuxolimab in advanced cancers. About the study: A mean age of around 66 years, range about 20 to 90, was recorded, and 80% to 90% were male. General study points: Expanded peripheral T cell antigen specificity was not determined. There were also nonresponders showing low normalized T-cell clonal expansion.

Individuals having autoimmune disease history or systemic immunosuppression were not enrolled. V was clipped by 5 bases and J by 3 bases, with 15 bases between them. This CDR3 spans 15 amino acids. Germline CDR1 reads SGHTA; CDR2 reads FQGNSA. Details on this clone: The antigen remains undetermined.

The protocol was immunoSEQ multiplex PCR, while the TCRdb copy is restricted to in-frame clones and leaves out a portion. The table lists 70,000 to 75,000 clones, 75% to 85% of them singletons, with 0.9% to 1.4% in the top ten. Specimen: CD4+ or CD8+ T cells sorted from blood, collected in a trial of the OX40 agonist ivuxolimab. V usage is TRBV7-2 and J usage is TRBJ2-3; possible D gene TRBD2, 5 bases. This TCR was recovered from an adult with an advanced solid tumor such as melanoma, head and neck, liver or kidney cancer. The CDR3 reads CASSPALSGTDTQYF. The DNA for the CDR3 is TGTGCCAGCAGCCCGGCACTTTCGGGGACAGATACGCAGTATTTT.